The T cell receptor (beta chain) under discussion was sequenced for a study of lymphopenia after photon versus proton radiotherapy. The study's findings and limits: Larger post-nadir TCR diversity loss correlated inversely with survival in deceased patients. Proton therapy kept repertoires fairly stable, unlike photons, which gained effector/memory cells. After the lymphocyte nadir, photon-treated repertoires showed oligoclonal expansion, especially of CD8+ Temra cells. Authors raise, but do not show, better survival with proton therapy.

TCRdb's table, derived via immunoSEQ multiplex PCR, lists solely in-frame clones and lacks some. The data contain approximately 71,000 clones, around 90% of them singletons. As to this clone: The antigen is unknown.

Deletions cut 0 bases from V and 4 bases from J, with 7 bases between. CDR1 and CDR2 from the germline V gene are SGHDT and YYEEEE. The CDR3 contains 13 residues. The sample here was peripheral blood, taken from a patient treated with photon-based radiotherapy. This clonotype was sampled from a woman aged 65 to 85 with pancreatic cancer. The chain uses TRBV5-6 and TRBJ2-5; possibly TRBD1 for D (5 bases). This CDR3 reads CASSLAGIETQYF. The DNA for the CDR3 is TGTGCCAGCAGCTTGGCAGGGATAGAGACCCAGTACTTC.